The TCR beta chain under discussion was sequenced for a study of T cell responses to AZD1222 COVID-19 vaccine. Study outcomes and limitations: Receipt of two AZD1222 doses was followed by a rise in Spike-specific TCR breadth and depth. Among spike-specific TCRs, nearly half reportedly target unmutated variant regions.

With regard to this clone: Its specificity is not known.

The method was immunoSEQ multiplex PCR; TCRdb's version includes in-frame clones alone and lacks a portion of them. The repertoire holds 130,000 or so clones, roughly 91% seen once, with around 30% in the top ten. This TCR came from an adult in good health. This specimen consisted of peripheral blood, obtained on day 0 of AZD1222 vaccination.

CDR3 protein: CASSPRGAAGNTIYF. CDR3 DNA sequence: TGTGCCAGTAGCCCCCGGGGCGCAGCGGGAAACACCATATATTTT. This chain links TRBV19 with TRBJ1-3; tentative D call: TRBD1 (5 bases). The CDR3 has 15 residues. V was trimmed by 6 bases and J by 4 bases, leaving 16 bases between them. Germline V gene lookup returns CDR1 LNHDA and CDR2 SQIVND (reference sequence).